This entry lists 13 T cell receptor beta chains sequenced from one sample in a study of human T cells and chemical hapten exposure. Time point reported: patch test 3, about 24 weeks after DPC sensitization. Treatment: therapeutic diphenylcyclopropenone sensitization with weekly scalp DPC. TCRdb recomputed calls from the RACE reads with MiXCR, one row per CDR3 protein. Of roughly 100,000 distinct CDR3 sequences in the sample, under 40% are singletons; the top ten hold roughly 3%. The sample consisted of whole blood, taken in connection with sensitization to the hapten diphenylcyclopropenone (DPC). These receptors originate from a man aged 35 to 55 with alopecia areata. Some clones in this sample may be carry-over from other donors' samples.

The V gene is TRBV7-8, the J gene TRBJ1-5; D unresolved. The CDR3 length is 14 residues. V shed 1 base and J shed 4 bases, with 8 bases lying between them. Germline values: CDR1 SGHVS, CDR2 FQNEAQ. The CDR3 region has the DNA TGTGCCAGCAGCTTAGGCAGACTTAATCAGCCCCAGCATTTT. This gives the protein CASSLGRLNQPQHF.

In its sample, this clonotype was seen a few times. V usage is TRBV11-3 and J usage is TRBJ2-7; unclear D gene. CDR1 and CDR2 (germline): SGHNT, YENEEA. V lost 5 bases, J lost 5 bases, and 10 bases lay in between. The CDR3 has 12 amino acids. The CDR3 nucleotides read TGTGCCAGCAGCCGCGCGTGGGACGAGCAGTACGTC. Translated, it gives CASSRAWDEQYV.

V is TRBV18 and J is TRBJ2-1; D is possibly TRBD1 or TRBD2 (6 bases each). With 3 bases removed from V and 7 bases from J, the gap between germline ends came to 13 bases. The CDR3 contains 14 residues. CDR1 is KGHSH, CDR2 LQKENI, per germline. CDR3 DNA: TGTGCCAGCTCACCGAAGGGGGGTACGAATGAGCAGTTCTTC. It codes for CASSPKGGTNEQFF.

The DNA of the CDR3 is TGTGCCATCAGTGAACCGGGACAGGGGGACCTAGAAGCTTTCTTT. Amino acid sequence: CAISEPGQGDLEAFF. V gene TRBV10-3 combines with J gene TRBJ1-1; 11 nucleotides agree with TRBD1. J lost 8 bases, V lost 3 bases, and 8 bases had no gene match. The CDR3 has 15 residues. Germline assignment: CDR1 ENHRY and CDR2 SYGVKD.

The chain carries TRBV7-3 and TRBJ2-1; 7 bases align to TRBD2. CDR1 and CDR2 from the germline V gene are SGHTA and FQGTGA. CDR3 length equals 14 residues. With V trimmed by 5 bases and J by 5 bases, 6 bases remained unmatched. CDR3 DNA: TGTGCCAGCAGCACTGGACTAGGGCACAATGAGCAGTTCTTC. Translating it yields CASSTGLGHNEQFF.

The chain has TRBV24-1 and TRBJ2-1, with TRBD2 matching over 13 bases. The V segment lost 3 bases and the J segment 9 bases; nucleotides outside the gene matches: 4. This CDR3 has 15 residues. Germline V lookup: CDR1 KGHDR, CDR2 SFDVKD. CDR3 nucleotides: TGTGCCACCAGTGATCCGGGACTAGCGGGACTTGAGCAGTTCTTC. This sequence encodes CATSDPGLAGLEQFF.

V gene TRBV27 combines with J gene TRBJ1-4, with no clear D. V was clipped by 1 base and J by 2 bases, with 14 bases between them. Germline loops: CDR1 MNHEY, CDR2 SMNVEV (reference sequence). This CDR3 has 17 amino acids. This CDR3 reads CASSLWSVSSTNEKLFF. The DNA for the CDR3 is TGTGCCAGCAGTTTATGGTCAGTCTCTTCGACTAATGAAAAACTGTTTTTT. The full variable domain, in which reference TRBV27 and TRBJ1-4 provide the parts outside the CDR3, is EAQVTQNPRYLITVTGKKLTVTCSQNMNHEYMSWYRQDPGLGLRQIYYSMNVEVTDKGDVPEGYKVSRKEKRNFPLILESPSPNQTSLYFCASSLWSVSSTNEKLFFGSGTQLSVL.

This chain links TRBV3-1 with TRBJ1-2; no reliable D call. The CDR3 loop spans 15 amino acids. Germline V gene sequence: CDR1 LGHDT, CDR2 YNNKEL (reference sequence). V was trimmed by 1 base and J by 4 bases, leaving 13 bases between them. The CDR3 sequence: CASSQVDGKSYGYTF. CDR3 nucleotides: TGTGCCAGCAGCCAAGTTGACGGGAAAAGCTATGGCTACACCTTC.

In this sample, this clonotype turned up a few times. The genes are TRBV7-9 and TRBJ1-2, with TRBD1 matching over 8 bases. The CDR3 has 14 amino acids. J lost 4 bases, V lost 4 bases, and 5 bases had no gene match. Germline CDR1 SEHNR, CDR2 FQNEAQ (reference sequence). For the CDR3, the DNA is TGTGCCAGCAGCTCCAGGACAGGGCCCTATGGCTACACCTTC. Its translation is CASSSRTGPYGYTF.

This clonotype appeared a single time. This chain connects TRBV5-4 to TRBJ2-5, with a possible D match to TRBD1 (5 bases). V was cut by 0 bases and J by 4 bases, with 7 bases left in between. CDR1 is SGHNT, CDR2 YYREEE, per germline (reference sequence). This CDR3 region has 13 residues. CDR3 amino acids: CASSLGGLETQYF. CDR3 DNA sequence: TGTGCCAGCAGCTTGGGGGGCTTAGAGACCCAGTACTTC.

The rearrangement links TRBV3-1 to TRBJ2-7, with TRBD1 matching over 7 bases. The CDR3 contains 15 residues. Germline V gene sequence: CDR1 LGHDT, CDR2 YNNKEL (reference sequence). After removal of 4 bases from V and 3 bases from J, the junction contained 9 bases not matched to a gene. CDR3 protein: CASSRRWDSYYEQYV. The CDR3 DNA reads TGTGCCAGCAGCCGACGGTGGGACAGTTACTACGAGCAGTACGTC.

The gene calls are TRBV5-1 and TRBJ1-1, with TRBD1 as a possible D gene (5 bases). V was pared by 4 bases and J by 1 base, with 11 bases between. This CDR3 contains 14 residues. The germline V gene encodes CDR1 SGHRS and CDR2 YFSETQ. CDR3 protein: CASSPGRTNTEAFF. The DNA of the CDR3 is TGCGCCAGCAGCCCGGGGCGGACGAACACTGAAGCTTTCTTT.

V usage is TRBV15 and J usage is TRBJ1-2; weak D call: TRBD1 (5 bases). The V end was cut by 0 bases, the J end by 7 bases, with 9 bases between. This CDR3 is built from 13 residues. The germline V gene has CDR1 LNHNV and CDR2 YYDKDF (reference sequence). CDR3 in amino acids: CATSREGVGGYTF. CDR3 DNA: TGTGCCACCAGCAGAGAAGGGGTGGGTGGCTACACCTTC.